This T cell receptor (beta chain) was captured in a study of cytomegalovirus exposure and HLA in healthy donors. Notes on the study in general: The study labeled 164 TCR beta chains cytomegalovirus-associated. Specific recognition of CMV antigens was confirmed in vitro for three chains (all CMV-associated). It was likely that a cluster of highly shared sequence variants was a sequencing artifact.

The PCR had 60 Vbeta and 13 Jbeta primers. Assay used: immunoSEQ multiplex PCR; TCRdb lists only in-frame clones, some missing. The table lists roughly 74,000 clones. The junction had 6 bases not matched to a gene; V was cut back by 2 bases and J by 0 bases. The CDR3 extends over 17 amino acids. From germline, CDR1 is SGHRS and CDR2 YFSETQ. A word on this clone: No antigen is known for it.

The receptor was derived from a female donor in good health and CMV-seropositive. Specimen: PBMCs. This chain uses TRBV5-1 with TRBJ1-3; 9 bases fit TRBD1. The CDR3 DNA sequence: TGCGCCAGCAGCTTCTGGACAGGGGAAACCTCTGGAAACACCATATATTTT. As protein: CASSFWTGETSGNTIYF.